Shown below are 21 T cell receptor beta chains from a single sample sequenced in a study of blood T cell repertoires in COVID-19. TCRdb's table, derived via immunoSEQ multiplex PCR, lists solely in-frame clones and lacks some. The sample contains 230,000 or so clones, around 90% of which appear only once. Sequencing used PBMCs or T cells enriched from blood (not recorded which). The origin of the receptors is a woman in her forties or fifties with acute COVID-19.

The rearrangement joins TRBV5-6 to TRBJ1-6, with D perhaps matching TRBD1 (6 bases). The CDR3 has 12 residues. V lost 2 bases and J lost 10, with 7 bases in between. Germline assignment: CDR1 SGHDT and CDR2 YYEEEE. CDR3 sequence: CASSFQGSPLHF. In DNA, the CDR3 is TGTGCCAGCAGCTTCCAGGGGTCACCCCTCCACTTT.

The chain joins TRBV7-3 to TRBJ2-1, with 13 positions matching TRBD2. V lost 4 bases, J lost 10 bases, and 1 base stayed unmatched. The CDR3 sequence is 13 residues long. The germline CDR1 and CDR2 sequences are SGHTA and FQGTGA. CDR3 sequence: CASSWGLAGEQFF. CDR3 nucleotide sequence: TGTGCCAGCAGCTGGGGACTAGCGGGAGAGCAGTTCTTC. The variable domain in full, with the rest retrieved from reference TRBV7-3 and TRBJ2-1, is GAGVSQTPSNKVTEKGKYVELRCDPISGHTALYWYRQSLGQGPEFLIYFQGTGAADDSGLPNDRFFAVRPEGSVSTLKIQRTERGDSAVYLCASSWGLAGEQFFGPGTRLTVL.

The V and J genes are TRBV29-1 and TRBJ1-1; the D is unclear. Trimming stripped 4 bases from V and 1 base from J, with 13 bases between. The CDR3 has 14 residues. The germline CDR1 and CDR2 sequences are SQVTM and ANQGSEA. The CDR3 sequence: CSVARSAENTEAFF. CDR3 in DNA: TGCAGCGTTGCAAGGTCAGCGGAGAACACTGAAGCTTTCTTT. The whole variable domain, remainder taken from reference TRBV29-1 and TRBJ1-1, is SAVISQKPSRDICQRGTSLTIQCQVDSQVTMMFWYRQQPGQSLTLIATANQGSEATYESGFVIDKFPISRPNLTFSTLTVSNMSPEDSSIYLCSVARSAENTEAFFGQGTRLTVV.

The chain is built from TRBV12-3 or TRBV12-4 and TRBJ1-5; D unclear. CDR3 size: 12 residues. V lost 4 bases and J lost 3, with 4 bases in between. CDR3 DNA sequence: TGTGCCAGCAGTTCCAACAATCAGCCCCAGCATTTT. Its protein product is CASSSNNQPQHF.

V usage is TRBV2 and J usage is TRBJ2-1; 7 bases agree with TRBD2. This CDR3 has 15 amino acids. CDR1 and CDR2 (germline): SNHLY, FYNNEI. The V gene end was trimmed by 6 bases and the J gene end by 6 bases; junction bases not matched to a gene: 11. This chain's CDR3 is CASSPRQREGNEQFF. In DNA, the CDR3 is TGTGCCAGCAGCCCCAGGCAGAGGGAGGGCAATGAGCAGTTCTTC.

V gene TRBV2 combines with J gene TRBJ2-1, with TRBD2 matching 9 bases. J gave up 6 bases and V 2 bases, and 8 bases lay outside the gene matches. This CDR3 is 16 amino acids long. Germline CDR1 is SNHLY and CDR2 is FYNNEI. As DNA, the CDR3 is TGTGCCAGCAGTGAATACAGGACTAGCGTGTTCAATGAGCAGTTCTTC. This sequence encodes CASSEYRTSVFNEQFF.

This clone was found once. J is TRBJ1-2 and V is TRBV19, with 8 bases identical to TRBD1. Germline CDR1 is LNHDA and CDR2 is SQIVND (reference sequence). CDR3 length: 15 amino acids. V shed 5 bases, J shed 3 bases, and the junction held 8 bases outside the gene matches. The CDR3 loop reads CASSGPGRGHYGYTF. In DNA form, the CDR3 reads TGTGCCAGTAGTGGCCCGGGCAGGGGGCACTATGGCTACACCTTC. Looking up the rest from reference TRBV19 and TRBJ1-2 gives the full variable domain: DGGITQSPKYLFRKEGQNVTLSCEQNLNHDAMYWYRQDPGQGLRLIYYSQIVNDFQKGDIAEGYSVSREKKESFPLTVTSAQKNPTAFYLCASSGPGRGHYGYTFGSGTRLTVV.

This clone was detected only once. The chain uses TRBV7-2 and TRBJ2-7; 8 positions agree with TRBD1. The ends lost 5 bases at V and 4 bases at J; junction bases unmatched: 7. The CDR3 is 14 residues long. Germline V gene sequence: CDR1 SGHTA, CDR2 FQGNSA. The CDR3 spells CASSTRTGYYEQYF. Here the CDR3 DNA reads TGTGCCAGCAGCACAAGGACAGGGTATTACGAGCAGTACTTC. Full variable domain (remainder filled in from reference TRBV7-2 and TRBJ2-7): GAGVSQSPSNKVTEKGKDVELRCDPISGHTALYWYRQSLGQGLEFLIYFQGNSAPDKSGLPSDRFSAERTGGSVSTLTIQRTQQEDSAVYLCASSTRTGYYEQYFGPGTRLTVT.

The rearrangement joins TRBV4-1 to TRBJ2-7, with 7 bases lining up with TRBD2. The CDR3 runs to 15 residues. Germline trimming cut 1 base from V and 2 bases from J; bases unmatched to any gene: 5. In germline, CDR1 is MGHRA, CDR2 YSYEKL. The CDR3 loop is CASSQVPSGTYEQYF. CDR3 DNA sequence: TGCGCCAGCAGCCAAGTTCCTAGCGGTACCTACGAGCAGTACTTC.

The chain uses TRBV19 and TRBJ1-5, with TRBD1 identical over 9 bases. The CDR3 totals 16 residues. Germline CDR1 and CDR2: LNHDA and SQIVND (reference sequence). J gave up 3 bases and V 2 bases, and 5 bases lay outside the gene matches. The CDR3 reads CASSIWGTGYNQPQHF. CDR3 nucleotides: TGTGCCAGTAGTATATGGGGGACAGGGTACAATCAGCCCCAGCATTTT.

J is TRBJ2-7 and V is TRBV5-1, with D tentatively TRBD2 (5 bases). Germline V lookup: CDR1 SGHRS, CDR2 YFSETQ. V was shortened by 4 bases and J by 9 bases, with 23 bases between the two germline ends. The CDR3 is 15 amino acids. The DNA of the CDR3 is TGCGCCAGCAGCGCTGCCATGGGAGCTGGAAGTTGGCAGTACTTC. Translated, it gives CASSAAMGAGSWQYF.

This chain joins TRBV5-1 and TRBJ1-5; a possible D gene is TRBD1 (6 bases). The length of the CDR3 is 15 residues. Trimming left V 4 bases short and J 2 bases short, with 13 bases between. Germline V gene data show CDR1 as SGHRS and CDR2 as YFSETQ. In DNA form, the CDR3 reads TGCGCCAGCAGCGGGGGCTATGGGGGCAATCAGCCCCAGCATTTT. This translates into CASSGGYGGNQPQHF.

In this sample, this clone turned up once. The CDR3 here is CASSYTGWGDTEAFF. As DNA, the CDR3 is TGTGCCAGCAGTTACACAGGGTGGGGAGACACTGAAGCTTTCTTT. The chain has TRBV6-5 and TRBJ1-1; TRBD1 might be the D (6 bases). The germline CDR1 and CDR2 sequences are MNHEY and SVGAGI. The CDR3 totals 15 residues. Trimming shortened V by 2 bases and J by 3 bases, and 13 bases separated the two germline ends.

V gene TRBV5-6 combines with J gene TRBJ1-2; TRBD1 is a possible D gene (6 bases). Germline values: CDR1 SGHDT, CDR2 YYEEEE. Deletions cut 4 bases from V and 8 bases from J, with 18 bases between. CDR3 length equals 14 residues. DNA of the CDR3: TGTGCCAGCAGCCCGGTGGTACAGGGTGTCGGCTACACCTTC. Translating it yields CASSPVVQGVGYTF.

The V gene is TRBV7-2, the J gene TRBJ1-4; 11 bases agree with TRBD1. The CDR3 consists of 20 residues. Trimming removed 0 bases from V and 4 bases from J; junction bases left unmatched: 13. Germline V gives CDR1 SGHTA, CDR2 FQGNSA. CDR3 sequence reads: CASSLAYWTGGLASNEKLFF. The DNA for the CDR3 is TGTGCCAGCAGCTTAGCGTATTGGACAGGGGGCCTCGCGAGTAATGAAAAACTGTTTTTT.

This chain's CDR3 is CASSQSPQGSNTGELFF. The CDR3 DNA is TGTGCCAGCAGCCAATCACCACAGGGGTCGAACACCGGGGAGCTGTTTTTT. The chain has TRBV7-2 and TRBJ2-2; 7 nucleotides agree with TRBD1. CDR3 length: 17 amino acids. Per the germline V gene, CDR1 is SGHTA and CDR2 is FQGNSA. V trimming: 5 bases; J trimming: 0 bases; junction bases outside the gene matches: 9.

V usage is TRBV7-2 and J usage is TRBJ2-3; D gene ambiguous. Germline lookup yields CDR1 SGHTA and CDR2 FQGNSA. Trimming pared 4 bases from V and 5 bases from J, leaving 7 bases between. The CDR3 length is 12 residues. The CDR3 loop is CASSSLRDTQYF. In DNA form, the CDR3 reads TGTGCCAGCAGCTCACTACGAGATACGCAGTATTTT.

The chain combines TRBV7-2 with TRBJ2-3; 7 bases match TRBD1. This CDR3 has 16 amino acids. Germline V lookup: CDR1 SGHTA, CDR2 FQGNSA. V lost 4 bases to trimming and J lost 0 bases; unmatched junction nucleotides: 7. CDR3 in DNA: TGTGCCAGCAGCTCGATCGGGACAGCCAGCACAGATACGCAGTATTTT. Protein: CASSSIGTASTDTQYF.

This clone has a single count. The chain carries TRBV25-1 and TRBJ2-5; 12 nucleotides agree with TRBD2. V gave up 7 bases and J gave up 5 bases; unmatched junction bases: 8. This CDR3 spans 15 amino acids. Germline V gene data show CDR1 as MGHDK and CDR2 as SYGVNS. This CDR3 is CASKVTSGRLETQYF. The DNA for the CDR3 is TGTGCCAGCAAGGTAACTAGCGGGAGGTTGGAGACCCAGTACTTC.

V gene TRBV19 combines with J gene TRBJ1-2, with D hard to call. Germline values: CDR1 LNHDA, CDR2 SQIVND (reference sequence). The CDR3 sequence is 14 residues long. V was shortened by 3 bases and J by 8 bases, with 16 bases between the two germline ends. CDR3 nucleotide sequence: TGTGCCAGTAGTATGGCGTTAGAGGGTTTGGGCTACACCTTC. Protein product: CASSMALEGLGYTF.

In its sample, this clone was seen once. The chain has TRBV5-1 and TRBJ2-5, with 11 bases identical to TRBD1. J gave up 5 bases and V 4 bases, and 7 bases lay outside the gene matches. This CDR3 is built from 15 residues. CDR1 and CDR2 (germline): SGHRS, YFSETQ. The CDR3 nucleotides read TGCGCCAGCAGCCCACTCAGGACAGGGGGCGAGACCCAGTACTTC. Residues: CASSPLRTGGETQYF.